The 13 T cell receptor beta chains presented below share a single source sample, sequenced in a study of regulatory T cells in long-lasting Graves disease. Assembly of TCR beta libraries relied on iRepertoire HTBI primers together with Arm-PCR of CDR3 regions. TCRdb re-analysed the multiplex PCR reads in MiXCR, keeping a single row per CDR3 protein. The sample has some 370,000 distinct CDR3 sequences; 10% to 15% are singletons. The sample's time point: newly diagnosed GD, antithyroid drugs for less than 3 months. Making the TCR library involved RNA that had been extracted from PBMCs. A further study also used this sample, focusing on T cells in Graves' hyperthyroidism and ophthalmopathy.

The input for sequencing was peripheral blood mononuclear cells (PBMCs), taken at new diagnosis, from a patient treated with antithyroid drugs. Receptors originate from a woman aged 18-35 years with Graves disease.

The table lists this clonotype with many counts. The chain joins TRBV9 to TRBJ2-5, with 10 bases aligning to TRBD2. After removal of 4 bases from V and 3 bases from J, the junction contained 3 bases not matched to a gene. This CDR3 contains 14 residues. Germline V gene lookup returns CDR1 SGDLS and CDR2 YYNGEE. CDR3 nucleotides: TGTGCCAGCAGCCCCGGGACTAGCGAAGAGACCCAGTACTTC. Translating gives CASSPGTSEETQYF.

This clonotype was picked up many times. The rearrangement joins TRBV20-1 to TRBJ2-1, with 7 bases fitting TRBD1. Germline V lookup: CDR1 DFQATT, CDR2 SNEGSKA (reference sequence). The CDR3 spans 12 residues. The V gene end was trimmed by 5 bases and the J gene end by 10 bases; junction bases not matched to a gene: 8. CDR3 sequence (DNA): TGCAGTGCTCCACGACAGGGTGGCGAGCAGTTCTTC. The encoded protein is CSAPRQGGEQFF.

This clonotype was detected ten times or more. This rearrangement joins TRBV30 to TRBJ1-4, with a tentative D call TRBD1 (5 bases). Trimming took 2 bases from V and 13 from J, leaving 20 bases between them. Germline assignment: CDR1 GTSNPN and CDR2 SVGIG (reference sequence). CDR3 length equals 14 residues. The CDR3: CAWSYGFANGGLFF. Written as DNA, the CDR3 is TGTGCCTGGAGTTACGGATTCGCTAATGGGGGACTGTTTTTT.

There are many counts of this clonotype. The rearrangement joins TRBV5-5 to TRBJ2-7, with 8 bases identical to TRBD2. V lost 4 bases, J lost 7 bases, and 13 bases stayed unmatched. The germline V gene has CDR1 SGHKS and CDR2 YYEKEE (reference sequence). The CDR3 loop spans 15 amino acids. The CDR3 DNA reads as TGTGCCAGCAGCCCGGTATGGCTAGCGGGTGAAGAGCAGTACTTC. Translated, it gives CASSPVWLAGEEQYF.

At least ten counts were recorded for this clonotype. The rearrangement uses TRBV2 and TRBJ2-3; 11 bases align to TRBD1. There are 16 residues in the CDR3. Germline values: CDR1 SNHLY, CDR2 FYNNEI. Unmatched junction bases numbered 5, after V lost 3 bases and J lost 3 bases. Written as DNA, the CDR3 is TGTGCCAGCAGTGACCCGGACAGGGGGCTGACAGATACGCAGTATTTT. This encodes CASSDPDRGLTDTQYF.

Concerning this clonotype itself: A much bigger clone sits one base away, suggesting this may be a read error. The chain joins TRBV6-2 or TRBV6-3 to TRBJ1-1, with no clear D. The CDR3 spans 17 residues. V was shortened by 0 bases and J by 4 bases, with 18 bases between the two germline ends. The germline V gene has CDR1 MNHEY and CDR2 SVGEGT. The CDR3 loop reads CASSYSRRTEYITEAFF. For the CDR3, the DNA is TGTGCCAGCAGTTACTCGAGGCGCACAGAGTACATCACTGAAGCTTTCTTT.

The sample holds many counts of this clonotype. Here the CDR3 reads CASGRQSSYNEQFF. CDR3 coding DNA: TGTGCCAGTGGACGACAGAGCTCCTACAATGAGCAGTTCTTC. The rearrangement links TRBV19 to TRBJ2-1, with TRBD1 as a possible D gene (5 bases). Per the germline V gene, CDR1 is LNHDA and CDR2 is SQIVND (reference sequence). Between the trimmed V and J ends, which lost 8 bases and 0 bases, there was a span of 11 bases. The CDR3 extends over 14 amino acids.

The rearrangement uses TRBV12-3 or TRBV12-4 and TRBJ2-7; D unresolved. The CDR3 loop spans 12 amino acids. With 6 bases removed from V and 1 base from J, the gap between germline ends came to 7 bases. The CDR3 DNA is TGTGCCAGCAGCCGGTATTCCTACGAGCAGTACTTC. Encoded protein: CASSRYSYEQYF.

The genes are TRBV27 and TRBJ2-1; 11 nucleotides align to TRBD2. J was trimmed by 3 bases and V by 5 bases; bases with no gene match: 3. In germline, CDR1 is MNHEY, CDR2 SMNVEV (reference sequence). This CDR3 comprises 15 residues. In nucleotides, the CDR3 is TGTGCCAGCAGTAAAGGGACTAGCGGCTACAATGAGCAGTTCTTC. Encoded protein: CASSKGTSGYNEQFF.

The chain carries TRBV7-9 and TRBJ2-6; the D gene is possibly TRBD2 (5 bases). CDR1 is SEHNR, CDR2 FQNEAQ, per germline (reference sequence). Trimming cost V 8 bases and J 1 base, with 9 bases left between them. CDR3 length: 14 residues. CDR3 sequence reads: CASGGVSGANVLTF. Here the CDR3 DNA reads TGTGCCAGCGGAGGAGTGTCTGGGGCCAACGTCCTGACTTTC.

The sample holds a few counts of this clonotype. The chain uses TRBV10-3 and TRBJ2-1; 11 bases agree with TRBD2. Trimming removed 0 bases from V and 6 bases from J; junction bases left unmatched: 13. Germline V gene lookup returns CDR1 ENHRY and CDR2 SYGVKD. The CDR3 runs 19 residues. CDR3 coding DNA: TGTGCCATCAGTGAGTCGGGGCTAGCGGGAGGCTCGCCTCGCAATGAGCAGTTCTTC. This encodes CAISESGLAGGSPRNEQFF.

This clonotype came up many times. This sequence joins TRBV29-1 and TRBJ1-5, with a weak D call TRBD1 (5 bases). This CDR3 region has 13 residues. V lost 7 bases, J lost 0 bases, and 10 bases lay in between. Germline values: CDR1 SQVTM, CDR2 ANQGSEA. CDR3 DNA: TGCAGCGCGCAGGGTAATAGCAATCAGCCCCAGCATTTT. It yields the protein CSAQGNSNQPQHF.

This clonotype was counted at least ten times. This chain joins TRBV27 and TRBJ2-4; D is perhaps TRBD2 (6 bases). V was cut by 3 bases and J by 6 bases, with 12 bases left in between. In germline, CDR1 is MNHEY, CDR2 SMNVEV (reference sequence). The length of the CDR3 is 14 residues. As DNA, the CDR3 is TGTGCCAGCAGTTTCGGGGGTCAGCTAAACATTCAGTACTTC. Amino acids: CASSFGGQLNIQYF.